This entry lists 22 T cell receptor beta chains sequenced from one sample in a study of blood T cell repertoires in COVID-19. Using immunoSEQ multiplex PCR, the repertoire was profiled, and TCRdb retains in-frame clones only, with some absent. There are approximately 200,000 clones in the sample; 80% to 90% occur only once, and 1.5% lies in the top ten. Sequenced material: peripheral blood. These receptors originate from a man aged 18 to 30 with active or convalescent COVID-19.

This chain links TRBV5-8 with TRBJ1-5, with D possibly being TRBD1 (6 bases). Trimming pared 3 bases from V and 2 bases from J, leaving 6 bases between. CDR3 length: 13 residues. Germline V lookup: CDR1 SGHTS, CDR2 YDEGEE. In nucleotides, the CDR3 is TGTGCCAGCAGCTGGACAGGCAATCAGCCCCAGCATTTT. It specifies CASSWTGNQPQHF.

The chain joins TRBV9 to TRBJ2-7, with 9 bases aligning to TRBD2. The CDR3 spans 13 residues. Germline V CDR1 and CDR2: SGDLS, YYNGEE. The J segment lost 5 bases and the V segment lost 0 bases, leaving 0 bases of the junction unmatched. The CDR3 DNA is TGTGCCAGCAGCGTAGTAGCGGGAGACGAGCAGTACTTC. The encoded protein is CASSVVAGDEQYF.

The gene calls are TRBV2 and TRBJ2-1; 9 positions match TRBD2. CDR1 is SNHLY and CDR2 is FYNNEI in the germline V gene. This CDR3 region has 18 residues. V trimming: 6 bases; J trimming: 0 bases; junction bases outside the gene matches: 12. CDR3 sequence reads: CASRNQAGGPSSYNEQFF. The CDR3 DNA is TGTGCCAGCAGAAACCAAGCGGGAGGTCCGAGCTCCTACAATGAGCAGTTCTTC.

The CDR3 region has the DNA TGTGCCTGGACTAGACAGCGGAACACTGAAGCTTTCTTT. Translated, it gives CAWTRQRNTEAFF. The chain has TRBV30 and TRBJ1-1; tentative D call: TRBD1 (5 bases). Germline CDR1 and CDR2: GTSNPN and SVGIG (reference sequence). Trimming removed 4 bases from V and 1 base from J, with 10 bases in between. The CDR3 has 13 amino acids.

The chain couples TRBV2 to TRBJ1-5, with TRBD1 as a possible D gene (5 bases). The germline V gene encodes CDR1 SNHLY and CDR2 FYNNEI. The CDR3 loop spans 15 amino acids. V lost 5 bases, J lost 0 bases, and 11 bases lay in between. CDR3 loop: CASSRQKYSNQPQHF. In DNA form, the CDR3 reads TGTGCCAGCAGTAGACAGAAATATAGCAATCAGCCCCAGCATTTT.

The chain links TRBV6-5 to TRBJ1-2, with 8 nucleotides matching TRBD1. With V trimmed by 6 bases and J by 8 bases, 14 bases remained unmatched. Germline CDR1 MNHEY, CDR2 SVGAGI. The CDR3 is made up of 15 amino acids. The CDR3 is CASRHDSRQGIGYTF. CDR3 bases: TGTGCCAGCAGACACGATTCGAGACAGGGGATCGGCTACACCTTC.

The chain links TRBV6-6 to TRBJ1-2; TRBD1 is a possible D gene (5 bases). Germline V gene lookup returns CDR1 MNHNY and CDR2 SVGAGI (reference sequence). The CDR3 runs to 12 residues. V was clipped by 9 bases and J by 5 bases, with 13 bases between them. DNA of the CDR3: TGTGCCAGTCTCAGGGTAGGATATGGCTACACCTTC. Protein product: CASLRVGYGYTF.

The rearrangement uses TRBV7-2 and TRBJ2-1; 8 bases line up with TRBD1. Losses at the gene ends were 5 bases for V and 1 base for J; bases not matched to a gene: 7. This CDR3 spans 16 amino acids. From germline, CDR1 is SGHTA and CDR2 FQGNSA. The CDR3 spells CASSRAGGASYNEQFF. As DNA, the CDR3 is TGTGCCAGCAGCAGAGCAGGGGGCGCGTCCTACAATGAGCAGTTCTTC.

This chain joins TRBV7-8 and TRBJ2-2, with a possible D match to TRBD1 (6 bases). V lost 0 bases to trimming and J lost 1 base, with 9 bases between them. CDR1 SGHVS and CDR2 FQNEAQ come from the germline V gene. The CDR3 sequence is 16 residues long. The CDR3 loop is CASSLAKGQNTGELFF. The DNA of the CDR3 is TGTGCCAGCAGCTTAGCGAAGGGACAGAACACCGGGGAGCTGTTTTTT.

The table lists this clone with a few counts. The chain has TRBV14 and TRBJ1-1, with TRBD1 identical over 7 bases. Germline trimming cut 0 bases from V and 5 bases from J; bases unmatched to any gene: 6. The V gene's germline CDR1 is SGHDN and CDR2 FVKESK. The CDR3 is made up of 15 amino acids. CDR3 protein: CASSQDPGGRTEAFF. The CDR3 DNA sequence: TGTGCCAGCAGCCAAGACCCAGGGGGGAGGACTGAAGCTTTCTTT.

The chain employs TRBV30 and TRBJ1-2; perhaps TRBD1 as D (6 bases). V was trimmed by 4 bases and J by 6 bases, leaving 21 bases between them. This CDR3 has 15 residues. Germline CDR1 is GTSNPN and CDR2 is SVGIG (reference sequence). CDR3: CAWNRGGRQGHGYTF. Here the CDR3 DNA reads TGTGCCTGGAATAGGGGGGGGCGGCAGGGCCATGGCTACACCTTC.

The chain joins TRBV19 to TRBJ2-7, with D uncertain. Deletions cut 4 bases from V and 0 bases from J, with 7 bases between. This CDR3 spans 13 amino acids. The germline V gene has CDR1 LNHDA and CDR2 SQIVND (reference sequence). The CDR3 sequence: CASSTGTSYEQYF. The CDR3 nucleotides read TGTGCCAGTAGTACAGGCACCTCCTACGAGCAGTACTTC.

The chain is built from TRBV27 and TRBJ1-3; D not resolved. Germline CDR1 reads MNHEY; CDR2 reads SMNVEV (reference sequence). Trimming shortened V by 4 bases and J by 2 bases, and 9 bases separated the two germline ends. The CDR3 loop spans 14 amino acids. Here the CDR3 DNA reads TGTGCCAGCAGTTACAGACACCCTGGAAACACCATATATTTT. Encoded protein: CASSYRHPGNTIYF.

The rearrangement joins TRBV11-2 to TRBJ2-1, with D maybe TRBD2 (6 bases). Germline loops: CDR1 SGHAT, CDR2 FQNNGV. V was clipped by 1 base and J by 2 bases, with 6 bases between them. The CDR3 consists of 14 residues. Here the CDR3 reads CASSLAGAYNEQFF. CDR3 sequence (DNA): TGTGCCAGCAGCTTAGCGGGGGCCTACAATGAGCAGTTCTTC.

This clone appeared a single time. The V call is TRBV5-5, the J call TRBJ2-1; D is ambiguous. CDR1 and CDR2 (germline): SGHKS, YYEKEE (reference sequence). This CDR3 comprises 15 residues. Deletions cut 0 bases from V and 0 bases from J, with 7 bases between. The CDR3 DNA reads TGTGCCAGCAGCTTGGACAGAGTCTCCTACAATGAGCAGTTCTTC. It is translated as CASSLDRVSYNEQFF.

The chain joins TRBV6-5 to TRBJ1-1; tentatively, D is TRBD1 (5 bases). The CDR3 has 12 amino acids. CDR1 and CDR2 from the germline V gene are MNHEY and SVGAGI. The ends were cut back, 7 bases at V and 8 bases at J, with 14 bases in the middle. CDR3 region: CASTTYWTEAFF. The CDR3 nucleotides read TGTGCCAGCACGACCTATTGGACAGAAGCTTTCTTT.

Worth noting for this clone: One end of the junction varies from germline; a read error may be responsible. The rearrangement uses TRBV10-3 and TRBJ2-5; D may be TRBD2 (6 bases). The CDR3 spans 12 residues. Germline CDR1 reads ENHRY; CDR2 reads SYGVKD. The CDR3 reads CAISSGDSPEDF. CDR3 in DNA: TGTGCCATCAGTTCGGGAGACAGCCCGGAGGACTTC.

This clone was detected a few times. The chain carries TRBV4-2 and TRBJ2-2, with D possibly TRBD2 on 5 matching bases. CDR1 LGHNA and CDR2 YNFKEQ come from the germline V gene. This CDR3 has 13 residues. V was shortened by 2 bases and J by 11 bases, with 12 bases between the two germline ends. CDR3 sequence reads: CASSQRAAGELFF. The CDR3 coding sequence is TGTGCCAGCAGCCAACGAGCGGCGGGTGAGCTGTTTTTT.

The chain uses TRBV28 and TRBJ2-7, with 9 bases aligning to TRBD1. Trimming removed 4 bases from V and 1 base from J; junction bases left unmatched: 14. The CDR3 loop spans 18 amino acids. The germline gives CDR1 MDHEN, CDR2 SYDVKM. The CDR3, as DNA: TGTGCCAGCAGTTCTCCCATATTGGGACAGGGTAGGTCCTACGAGCAGTACTTC. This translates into CASSSPILGQGRSYEQYF.

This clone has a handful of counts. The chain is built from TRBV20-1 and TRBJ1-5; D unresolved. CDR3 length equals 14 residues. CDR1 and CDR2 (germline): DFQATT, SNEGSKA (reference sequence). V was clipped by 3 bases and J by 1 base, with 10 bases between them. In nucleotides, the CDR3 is TGCAGTGCTAGTTCGGGGAGCAGCAATCAGCCCCAGCATTTT. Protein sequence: CSASSGSSNQPQHF.

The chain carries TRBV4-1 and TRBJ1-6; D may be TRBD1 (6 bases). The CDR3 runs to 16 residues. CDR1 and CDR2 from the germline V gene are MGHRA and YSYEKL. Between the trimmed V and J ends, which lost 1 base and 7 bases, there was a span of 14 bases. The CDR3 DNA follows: TGCGCCAGCAGCCAAGGAGGGGGTAACCCCAATTCACCCCTCCACTTT. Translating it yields CASSQGGGNPNSPLHF.

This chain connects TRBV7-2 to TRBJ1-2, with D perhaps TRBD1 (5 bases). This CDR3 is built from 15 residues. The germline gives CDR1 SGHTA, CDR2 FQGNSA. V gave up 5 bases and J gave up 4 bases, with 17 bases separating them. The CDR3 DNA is TGTGCCAGCAGCGATAATTTCCCGGGGGTCTATGGCTACACCTTC. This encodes CASSDNFPGVYGYTF.